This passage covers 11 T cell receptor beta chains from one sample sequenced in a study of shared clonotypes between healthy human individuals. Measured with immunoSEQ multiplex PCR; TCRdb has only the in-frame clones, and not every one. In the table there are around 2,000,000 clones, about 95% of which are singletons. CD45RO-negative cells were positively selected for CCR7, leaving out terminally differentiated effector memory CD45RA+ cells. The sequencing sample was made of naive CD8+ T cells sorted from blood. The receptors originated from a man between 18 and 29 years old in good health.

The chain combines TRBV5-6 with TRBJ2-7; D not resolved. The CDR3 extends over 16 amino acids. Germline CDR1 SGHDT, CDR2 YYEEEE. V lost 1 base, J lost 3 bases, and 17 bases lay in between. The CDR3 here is CASSLIFTDTDYEQYF. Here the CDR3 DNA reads TGTGCCAGCAGCTTGATTTTCACCGATACTGACTACGAGCAGTACTTC.

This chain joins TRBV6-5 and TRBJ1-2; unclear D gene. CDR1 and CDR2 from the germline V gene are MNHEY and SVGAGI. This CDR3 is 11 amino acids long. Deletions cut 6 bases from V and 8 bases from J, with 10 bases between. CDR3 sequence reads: CASRQGPGYTF. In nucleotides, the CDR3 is TGTGCCAGCAGGCAAGGGCCAGGCTACACCTTC.

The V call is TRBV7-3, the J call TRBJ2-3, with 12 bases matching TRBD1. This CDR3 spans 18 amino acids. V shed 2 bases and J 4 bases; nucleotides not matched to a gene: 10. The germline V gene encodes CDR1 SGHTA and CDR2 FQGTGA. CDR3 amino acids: CASSLGLGQGAPADTQYF. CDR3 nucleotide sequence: TGTGCCAGCAGCTTAGGTCTGGGACAGGGGGCGCCGGCAGATACGCAGTATTTT.

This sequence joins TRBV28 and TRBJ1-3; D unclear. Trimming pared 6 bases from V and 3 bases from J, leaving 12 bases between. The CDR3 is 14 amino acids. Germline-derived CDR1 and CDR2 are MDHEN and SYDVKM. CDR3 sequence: CASSRPGDGNTIYF. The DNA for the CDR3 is TGTGCCAGCAGCCGGCCTGGAGATGGAAACACCATATATTTT.

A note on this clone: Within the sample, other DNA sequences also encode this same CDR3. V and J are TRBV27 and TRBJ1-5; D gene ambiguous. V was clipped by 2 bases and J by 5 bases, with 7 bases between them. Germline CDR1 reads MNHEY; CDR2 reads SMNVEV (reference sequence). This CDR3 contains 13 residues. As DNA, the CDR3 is TGTGCCAGCAGTTTAATGGGAGATCAGCCCCAGCATTTT. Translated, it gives CASSLMGDQPQHF.

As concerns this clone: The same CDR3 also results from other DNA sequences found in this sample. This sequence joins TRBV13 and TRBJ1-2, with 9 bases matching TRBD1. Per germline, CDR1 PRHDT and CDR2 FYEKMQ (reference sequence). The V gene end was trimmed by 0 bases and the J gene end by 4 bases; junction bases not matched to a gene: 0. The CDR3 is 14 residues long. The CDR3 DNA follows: TGTGCCAGCAGCTTAGGGACAGGGGGCTATGGCTACACCTTC. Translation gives CASSLGTGGYGYTF.

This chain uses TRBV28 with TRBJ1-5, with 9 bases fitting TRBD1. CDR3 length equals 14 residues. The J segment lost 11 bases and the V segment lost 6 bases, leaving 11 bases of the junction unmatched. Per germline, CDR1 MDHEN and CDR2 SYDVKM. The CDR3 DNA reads TGTGCCAGCAGGACACAGGGGGCTTGGGCGTCCCAGCATTTT. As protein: CASRTQGAWASQHF.

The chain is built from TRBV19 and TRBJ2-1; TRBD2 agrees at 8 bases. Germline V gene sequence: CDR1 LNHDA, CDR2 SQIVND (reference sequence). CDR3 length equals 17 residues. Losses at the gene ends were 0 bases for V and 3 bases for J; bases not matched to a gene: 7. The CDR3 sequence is CASSIDPPGLGYNEQFF. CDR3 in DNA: TGTGCCAGTAGTATAGATCCGCCGGGACTAGGCTACAATGAGCAGTTCTTC.

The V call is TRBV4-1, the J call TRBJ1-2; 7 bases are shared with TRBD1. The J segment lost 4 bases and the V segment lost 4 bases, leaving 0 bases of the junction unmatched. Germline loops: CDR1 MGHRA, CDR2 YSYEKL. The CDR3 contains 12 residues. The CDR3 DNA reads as TGCGCCAGCAGCCGACAGGGCTATGGCTACACCTTC. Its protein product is CASSRQGYGYTF.

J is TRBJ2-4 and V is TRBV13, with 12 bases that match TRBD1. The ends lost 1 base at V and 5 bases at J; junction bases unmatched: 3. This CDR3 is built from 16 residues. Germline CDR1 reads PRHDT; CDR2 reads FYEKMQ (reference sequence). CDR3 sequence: CASSLVGTGGENIQYF. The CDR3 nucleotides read TGTGCCAGCAGCTTAGTTGGGACAGGGGGCGAAAACATTCAGTACTTC.

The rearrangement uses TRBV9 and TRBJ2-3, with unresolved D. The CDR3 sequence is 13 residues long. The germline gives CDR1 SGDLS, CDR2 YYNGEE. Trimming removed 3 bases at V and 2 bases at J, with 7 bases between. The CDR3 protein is CASSGLTTDTQYF. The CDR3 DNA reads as TGTGCCAGCAGCGGTTTGACCACAGATACGCAGTATTTT.